This record looks at one T cell receptor beta chain sequence and its context. Produced via immunoSEQ multiplex PCR; TCRdb's table is partial and in-frame only. The sample has about 150,000 clones, 89% seen once. The data stem from a study of control samples from healthy donors and cancer patients. The CDR3 spans 15 residues. With 3 bases clipped from V and 7 bases from J, the junction kept 7 bases outside the gene matches. CDR1 is SGDLS, CDR2 YYNGEE, per germline. Sequenced: blood. This clonotype originated in a man aged 25-45 years in good health. The V call is TRBV9, the J call TRBJ2-1, with 10 positions matching TRBD2. The CDR3 reads CASSASGSLTNEQFF. The DNA of the CDR3 is TGTGCCAGCAGCGCTAGCGGGAGTTTAACAAATGAGCAGTTCTTC.